The T cell receptor beta chain under discussion was sequenced for a study of T-cell memory formation after mild COVID-19. Study-wide background: Clustering of TCRs was largely donor specific.

This clonotype was detected many times. Its antigen remains unidentified. Between the trimmed V and J ends, which lost 3 bases and 5 bases, there was a span of 19 bases. The germline CDR1 and CDR2 sequences are DFQATT and SNEGSKA (reference sequence). The CDR3 consists of 15 residues. TCRdb ran MiXCR on the 5' RACE reads and lists one entry per CDR3 protein. The repertoire has roughly 550,000 distinct CDR3 sequences, around 21% of them found once; the top ten carry 12%. Study findings and constraints: Some clones that responded were present in memory (sampled pre-infection), which suggests cross-reactive memory joined.

Sequencing used PBMCs or a T cell subset sorted from them (not recorded which). The chain is built from TRBV20-1 and TRBJ1-1; the D gene is possibly TRBD1 (5 bases). This receptor was taken from an adult woman who had mild COVID-19 (a few samples of this study predate the infection). Cell type and time point are not known. In DNA form, the CDR3 reads TGCAGTGCTAGTGCTCTGGGGCAGGGAGGGACTGAAGCTTTCTTT. It yields the protein CSASALGQGGTEAFF.